This T cell receptor (beta chain) came from a study of blood T cell repertoires in COVID-19. Study-wide context: Samples representing acute and convalescent COVID-19 were sourced from the United States, Italy and Spain. The analysed material was cDNA or gDNA that came from T cells, B-cell-depleted T cells, or PBMCs.

This clone was counted between two and nine times. Original processing notes: Reference gene primers were amplified, and this amplification served to estimate nucleated cell counts. TCRdb keeps only in-frame clones here, not all; method: immunoSEQ multiplex PCR. V and J calls and clone size follow that table, whereas D and trimming were derived from the DNA. The sample carries about 100,000 clones, around 87% recorded once. Germline-derived CDR1 and CDR2 are KGHSH and LQKENI. Trimming stripped 3 bases from V and 4 bases from J, with 6 bases between. CDR3 length equals 12 residues. This chain connects TRBV18 to TRBJ1-2; D is undetermined. Sequenced: peripheral blood. The receptor was isolated from a man aged 50 to 60 with acute or convalescent COVID-19. The CDR3 loop is CASSPGSYGYTF. CDR3 sequence (DNA): TGTGCCAGCTCACCGGGCAGCTATGGCTACACCTTC.